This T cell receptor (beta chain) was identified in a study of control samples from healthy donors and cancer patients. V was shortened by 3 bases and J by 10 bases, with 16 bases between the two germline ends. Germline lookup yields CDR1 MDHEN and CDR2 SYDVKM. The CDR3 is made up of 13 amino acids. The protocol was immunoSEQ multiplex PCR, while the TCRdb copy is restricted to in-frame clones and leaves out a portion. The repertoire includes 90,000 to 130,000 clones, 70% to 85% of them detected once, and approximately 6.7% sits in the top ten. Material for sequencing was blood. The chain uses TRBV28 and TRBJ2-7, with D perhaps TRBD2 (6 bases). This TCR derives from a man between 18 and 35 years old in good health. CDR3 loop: CASSLGGESRQYF. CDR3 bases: TGTGCCAGCAGTTTGGGCGGGGAAAGTCGCCAGTACTTC.